The sequence of this T cell receptor beta chain was determined in a study of cytomegalovirus exposure and HLA in healthy donors. The study, taken as a whole, reports: Overall, some 160 TCR beta chains were annotated as cytomegalovirus-associated. High specificity and sensitivity for cytomegalovirus status were reported for the classifier. Later analysis placed DRB1 highest and HLA-C lowest in TCR association rates, which differed by HLA locus. As a later analysis showed, a missense DCLRE1C variant was linked to trimming of TCR beta V- and J-genes.

To note about this clone: Its target is unknown.

Both 60 Vbeta primers and 13 Jbeta primers went into the PCR. Generated by immunoSEQ multiplex PCR, the TCRdb table keeps only in-frame clones and is missing some. This table has 85,000 to 120,000 clones, about 70% appearing once. CDR1 is GTSNPN and CDR2 is SVGIG in the germline V gene (reference sequence). The length of the CDR3 is 13 residues. The V end was cut by 4 bases, the J end by 3 bases, with 13 bases between. This chain joins TRBV30 and TRBJ2-7; no clear D gene. The clonotype comes from a boy younger than 18 in good health and CMV-seronegative. The sequencing sample was made of PBMCs. The CDR3 loop reads CAWILENDYEQYF. As DNA, the CDR3 is TGTGCCTGGATCCTAGAGAACGACTACGAGCAGTACTTC.